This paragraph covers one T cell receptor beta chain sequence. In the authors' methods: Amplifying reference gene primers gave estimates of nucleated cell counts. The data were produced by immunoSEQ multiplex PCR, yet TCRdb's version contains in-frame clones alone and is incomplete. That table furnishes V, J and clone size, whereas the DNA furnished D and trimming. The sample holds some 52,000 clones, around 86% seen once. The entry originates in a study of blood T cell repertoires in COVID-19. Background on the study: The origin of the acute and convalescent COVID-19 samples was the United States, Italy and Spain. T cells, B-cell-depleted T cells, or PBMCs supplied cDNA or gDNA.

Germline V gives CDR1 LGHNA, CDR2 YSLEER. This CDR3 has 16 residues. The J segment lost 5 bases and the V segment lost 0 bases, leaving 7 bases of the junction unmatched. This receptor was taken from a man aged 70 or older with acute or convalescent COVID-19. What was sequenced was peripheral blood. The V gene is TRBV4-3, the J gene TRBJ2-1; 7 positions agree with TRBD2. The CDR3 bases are TGCGCCAGCAGCCAAGATGGACACGGGAGGAACAATGAGCAGTTCTTC. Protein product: CASSQDGHGRNNEQFF.